The T cell receptor (beta chain) described here comes from a study of T cell repertoires in cytomegalovirus infection. Study-level background: An indication of both CMV infection and matching HLA type came from public TCR beta signatures.

TCRdb reanalysed the reads using MiXCR and keeps one entry per CDR3 protein. The table includes about half a million distinct CDR3 sequences, around 35% detected once. This clonotype has only a few counts. The antigen is not known. Trimming cost V 5 bases and J 4 bases; bases outside gene matches: 7. The CDR3 has 14 amino acids. Germline V gene sequence: CDR1 LGHNA, CDR2 YNFKEQ. This TCR was recovered from a human donor in good health (CMV status not recorded). Some clones in this sample may be carry-over from other donors' samples. The sample in question was cultured PBMCs, obtained from culture after CMV antigen stimulation. V gene TRBV4-2 combines with J gene TRBJ2-7; 8 bases match TRBD2. The CDR3 sequence is CASSTSGSFYEQYF. CDR3 DNA: TGTGCCAGCAGCACCAGCGGGAGCTTTTACGAGCAGTACTTC.